The 28 T cell receptor beta chains reported below all come from one sample, sequenced in a study of blood T cell repertoires in COVID-19. Data came from immunoSEQ multiplex PCR; TCRdb stores just in-frame clones and leaves some out. The data hold roughly 140,000 clones, with 65% to 85% observed a single time. Sample: peripheral blood. These TCRs come from a woman aged 60-75 years with acute or convalescent COVID-19.

This chain connects TRBV28 to TRBJ2-2; 9 bases match TRBD1. The J segment lost 7 bases and the V segment lost 0 bases, leaving 6 bases of the junction unmatched. In germline, CDR1 is MDHEN, CDR2 SYDVKM. CDR3 length: 16 residues. CDR3 region: CASSLWDRGLRGELFF. For the CDR3, the DNA is TGTGCCAGCAGTTTATGGGACAGGGGTTTACGCGGGGAGCTGTTTTTT.

The chain carries TRBV10-1 and TRBJ2-1, with D possibly matching TRBD1 (6 bases). V gave up 2 bases and J gave up 4 bases, with 15 bases separating them. CDR1 and CDR2 from the germline V gene are WNHNN and SYGVQD (reference sequence). The CDR3 sequence is 16 residues long. In nucleotides, the CDR3 is TGCGCCAGCAGTGAGGTCCGACAGGTCCCGTACAATGAGCAGTTCTTC. It codes for CASSEVRQVPYNEQFF.

The gene calls are TRBV5-6 and TRBJ1-4; 8 bases fit TRBD1. The CDR3 runs to 18 residues. The ends lost 0 bases at V and 8 bases at J; junction bases unmatched: 15. Per the germline V gene, CDR1 is SGHDT and CDR2 is YYEEEE. DNA for the CDR3: TGTGCCAGCAGCTTGGCCGGGACAGGAGGGGGGCGAGTGGAAAAACTGTTTTTT. Protein sequence: CASSLAGTGGGRVEKLFF.

The V and J genes are TRBV11-3 and TRBJ2-2; TRBD1 agrees at 9 bases. J gave up 1 base and V 3 bases, and 0 bases lay outside the gene matches. The CDR3 spans 15 residues. The V gene's germline CDR1 is SGHNT and CDR2 YENEEA. The CDR3 DNA reads as TGTGCCAGCAGCTTGGGACAGGGGAACACCGGGGAGCTGTTTTTT. The encoded protein is CASSLGQGNTGELFF. The full variable domain, completed using reference TRBV11-3 and TRBJ2-2, is EAGVVQSPRYKIIEKKQPVAFWCNPISGHNTLYWYLQNLGQGPELLIRYENEEAVDDSQLPKDRFSAERLKGVDSTLKIQPAELGDSAVYLCASSLGQGNTGELFFGEGSRLTVL.

The chain carries TRBV10-2 and TRBJ2-2; TRBD2 matches at 8 bases. V gave up 6 bases and J gave up 1 base; unmatched junction bases: 13. Per germline, CDR1 WSHSY and CDR2 SAAADI. The CDR3 sequence is 18 residues long. In DNA, the CDR3 is TGCGCCAGCAGAGCGCTAGGCGGGAGGAGACGGAACACCGGGGAGCTGTTTTTT. Translated: CASRALGGRRRNTGELFF.

V is TRBV30 and J is TRBJ2-7, with 8 bases matching TRBD2. The germline V gene encodes CDR1 GTSNPN and CDR2 SVGIG (reference sequence). There are 14 residues in the CDR3. V gave up 4 bases and J gave up 6 bases; unmatched junction bases: 11. This CDR3 reads CAWTLGAGGAEQYF. The CDR3 bases are TGTGCCTGGACCTTAGGGGCGGGAGGTGCCGAGCAGTACTTC. The whole variable domain, filled in from reference TRBV30 and TRBJ2-7, reads SQTIHQWPATLVQPVGSPLSLECTVEGTSNPNLYWYRQAAGRGLQLLFYSVGIGQISSEVPQNLSASRPQDRQFILSSKKLLLSDSGFYLCAWTLGAGGAEQYFGPGTRLTVT.

The rearrangement links TRBV9 to TRBJ2-3, with 7 bases matching TRBD1. The germline V gene has CDR1 SGDLS and CDR2 YYNGEE. This CDR3 is 16 amino acids long. The V segment lost 3 bases and the J segment 6 bases; nucleotides outside the gene matches: 13. The CDR3 region has the DNA TGTGCCAGCAGCGCCAGACAGGGCTCGGGAAGGGATACGCAGTATTTT. Its translation is CASSARQGSGRDTQYF.

V gene TRBV2 combines with J gene TRBJ2-5; 7 bases agree with TRBD1. CDR1 is SNHLY, CDR2 FYNNEI, per germline. Trimming cost V 4 bases and J 7 bases; bases outside gene matches: 15. CDR3 length: 16 residues. Written as DNA, the CDR3 is TGTGCCAGCAGTGGTCTACAGGGGACGTTCCTTGTGACCCAGTACTTC. Protein: CASSGLQGTFLVTQYF.

The chain carries TRBV10-3 and TRBJ2-1, with D tentatively TRBD2 (5 bases). Germline V gene sequence: CDR1 ENHRY, CDR2 SYGVKD. CDR3 length equals 12 residues. V lost 4 bases and J lost 9, with 10 bases in between. CDR3 protein: CAISVEGVEQFF. Here the CDR3 DNA reads TGTGCCATCAGTGTTGAGGGCGTTGAGCAGTTCTTC.

The rearrangement joins TRBV4-1 to TRBJ2-5; D uncertain. Between the trimmed V and J ends, which lost 0 bases and 1 base, there was a span of 12 bases. The CDR3 has 16 residues. Germline lookup yields CDR1 MGHRA and CDR2 YSYEKL. The CDR3 nucleotides read TGCGCCAGCAGCCAAGATTGGGCCAGCAGCCAAGAGACCCAGTACTTC. Translation: CASSQDWASSQETQYF.

This clone was detected only once. The V gene is TRBV4-1, the J gene TRBJ2-7; TRBD1 might be the D (5 bases). The V end was cut by 4 bases, the J end by 6 bases, with 13 bases between. CDR1 and CDR2 from the germline V gene are MGHRA and YSYEKL. CDR3 length equals 13 residues. The CDR3 nucleotides read TGCGCCAGCAGCCCATCTTGGGGCGGCGAGCAGTACTTC. Protein product: CASSPSWGGEQYF.

The genes are TRBV15 and TRBJ2-1, with D possibly TRBD1 on 5 matching bases. Germline V gene sequence: CDR1 LNHNV, CDR2 YYDKDF (reference sequence). The CDR3 is 15 amino acids. V was pared by 2 bases and J by 6 bases, with 14 bases between. CDR3 nucleotide sequence: TGTGCCACCAGCAGACCCGAAAGGGGCGCCAATGAGCAGTTCTTC. It codes for CATSRPERGANEQFF.

The V gene is TRBV15, the J gene TRBJ1-1; no reliable D call. Germline V gene sequence: CDR1 LNHNV, CDR2 YYDKDF (reference sequence). The CDR3 runs 12 residues. Between the trimmed V and J ends, which lost 0 bases and 5 bases, there was a span of 4 bases. The CDR3 region is CATSRDLTEAFF. The CDR3 region has the DNA TGTGCCACCAGCAGAGATCTAACTGAAGCTTTCTTT.

The chain links TRBV10-1 to TRBJ1-1, with 7 bases lining up with TRBD1. This CDR3 has 13 residues. Germline V gives CDR1 WNHNN, CDR2 SYGVQD (reference sequence). The trim removed 4 bases at V and 5 bases at J, leaving 4 bases unmatched. The chain's CDR3 is CASSGQGSTEAFF. The CDR3 DNA is TGCGCCAGCAGTGGACAGGGAAGTACTGAAGCTTTCTTT.

The rearrangement links TRBV5-1 to TRBJ1-3; D might be TRBD1 (6 bases). Germline V lookup: CDR1 SGHRS, CDR2 YFSETQ. V dropped 4 bases and J dropped 0 bases, with 11 bases sitting between them. The CDR3 has 15 residues. The CDR3 DNA reads as TGCGCCAGCAGCGGTACAGGGCTCTCTGGAAACACCATATATTTT. Translated: CASSGTGLSGNTIYF.

The V call is TRBV6-5, the J call TRBJ2-7, with unresolved D. Germline V lookup: CDR1 MNHEY, CDR2 SVGAGI. V was shortened by 6 bases and J by 7 bases, with 16 bases between the two germline ends. The CDR3 spans 13 residues. The CDR3 region has the DNA TGTGCCAGCAGATTGGCGGCCTTCATGGAGCAGTACTTC. Its protein product is CASRLAAFMEQYF.

The J gene is TRBJ2-1, the V gene TRBV6-2 or TRBV6-3, with a weak D call TRBD2 (6 bases). V was clipped by 6 bases and J by 6 bases, with 21 bases between them. Germline V gene lookup returns CDR1 MNHEY and CDR2 SVGEGT. This CDR3 spans 16 amino acids. CDR3 amino acids: CASSRISLHGGNEQFF. In DNA form, the CDR3 reads TGTGCCAGCAGCCGAATCAGCCTCCACGGGGGCAATGAGCAGTTCTTC.

This chain links TRBV6-6 with TRBJ2-2; D is perhaps TRBD1 (6 bases). Germline CDR1 reads MNHNY; CDR2 reads SVGAGI (reference sequence). The ends were cut back, 4 bases at V and 3 bases at J, with 12 bases in the middle. The CDR3 contains 15 residues. CDR3 DNA: TGTGCCAGCAGTTTCCAGGGGAAGGACACCGGGGAGCTGTTTTTT. This encodes CASSFQGKDTGELFF.

This clone was counted between two and nine times. The chain is built from TRBV5-8 and TRBJ1-1; D not certain. The CDR3 is 13 residues long. V gave up 1 base and J gave up 3 bases, with 7 bases separating them. Germline assignment: CDR1 SGHTS and CDR2 YDEGEE. The CDR3 is CASSLRRHTEAFF. The DNA of the CDR3 is TGTGCCAGCAGCTTGAGGAGACACACTGAAGCTTTCTTT.

The rearrangement joins TRBV28 to TRBJ2-3; D is possibly TRBD1 (6 bases). V lost 6 bases to trimming and J lost 3 bases, with 16 bases between them. The CDR3 is 15 amino acids. Germline V gene sequence: CDR1 MDHEN, CDR2 SYDVKM. As DNA, the CDR3 is TGTGCCAGCAGCCTCACCGGGACAATGACAGATACGCAGTATTTT. Its translation is CASSLTGTMTDTQYF.

The rearrangement joins TRBV6-5 to TRBJ1-3; tentative D call: TRBD1 (5 bases). V lost 6 bases and J 4 bases, leaving 13 bases between the germline ends. CDR3 size: 14 residues. Per germline, CDR1 MNHEY and CDR2 SVGAGI. The CDR3 DNA is TGTGCCAGCAGGGCAGGGATTAGGGGAAACACCATATATTTT. Encoded protein: CASRAGIRGNTIYF.

The chain recombines TRBV27 with TRBJ2-1; a weak D match, TRBD1 (10 bases). V was trimmed by 4 bases and J by 6 bases, leaving 37 bases between them. Germline V gene data show CDR1 as MNHEY and CDR2 as SMNVEV (reference sequence). This CDR3 is 22 amino acids long. CDR3 protein: CASSYGIRDRGIAGVLSNEQFF. The CDR3 DNA reads TGTGCCAGCAGTTATGGGATCCGGGACAGGGGTATAGCGGGAGTTCTCTCCAATGAGCAGTTCTTC.

V is TRBV19 and J is TRBJ2-1; TRBD1 might be the D (7 bases). The CDR3 covers 15 residues. Deletions cut 1 base from V and 8 bases from J, with 15 bases between. Germline V CDR1 and CDR2: LNHDA, SQIVND (reference sequence). CDR3 sequence: CASSIGQGGYDEQFF. The CDR3 coding sequence is TGTGCCAGTAGTATAGGCCAGGGGGGTTACGATGAGCAGTTCTTC.

J is TRBJ2-3 and V is TRBV3-1 (or the pseudogene TRBV3-2); 9 nucleotides line up with TRBD2. The CDR3 is 18 residues long. The trim removed 0 bases at V and 1 base at J, leaving 8 bases unmatched. CDR1 and CDR2 from the germline V gene are LGHDT and YNNKEL (reference sequence). CDR3 amino acids: CASSQEIGTSKRTDTQYF. In DNA, the CDR3 is TGTGCCAGCAGCCAAGAGATAGGGACTAGCAAACGCACAGATACGCAGTATTTT.

The chain has TRBV19 and TRBJ1-5; 7 nucleotides line up with TRBD1. V was pared by 6 bases and J by 0 bases, with 11 bases of the junction left unmatched. The germline CDR1 and CDR2 sequences are LNHDA and SQIVND (reference sequence). The CDR3 spans 17 residues. The CDR3 is CASRSRDSPDSNQPQHF. The CDR3 coding sequence is TGTGCCAGTAGATCCCGGGACAGCCCCGATAGCAATCAGCCCCAGCATTTT.

A few counts support this clone. This chain uses TRBV18 with TRBJ2-7; 8 nucleotides line up with TRBD1. The ends lost 3 bases at V and 6 bases at J; junction bases unmatched: 13. Germline CDR1 reads KGHSH; CDR2 reads LQKENI. The CDR3 runs to 16 residues. The DNA of the CDR3 is TGTGCCAGCTCACCGGACCCTGGACAGGGCGTAACCGAGCAGTACTTC. This encodes CASSPDPGQGVTEQYF.

The chain has TRBV4-1 and TRBJ1-2; tentatively, D is TRBD1 (5 bases). The CDR3 loop spans 16 amino acids. V was trimmed by 0 bases and J by 4 bases, leaving 15 bases between them. The germline gives CDR1 MGHRA, CDR2 YSYEKL. DNA of the CDR3: TGCGCCAGCAGCCAAGATGGGGGGGGTGGGACCTATGGCTACACCTTC. Translated: CASSQDGGGGTYGYTF.

The genes are TRBV29-1 and TRBJ2-7, with a tentative D call TRBD1 (5 bases). The CDR3 runs 13 residues. Germline V gives CDR1 SQVTM, CDR2 ANQGSEA. Trimming took off 6 bases at V and 4 bases at J, with 16 bases between the two ends. The CDR3 sequence: CSVEQDKPYEQYF. DNA of the CDR3: TGCAGCGTCGAACAGGACAAGCCATACGAGCAGTACTTC.